Shown below are 8 T cell receptor beta chains from a single sample sequenced in a study of kidney transplant recipient with SARS-CoV-2 infection (dated by TCRdb to the early 2020s). TCRdb shows the sequencer as Illumina MiSeq. Using fastp at Q25 and MiXCR, TCRdb reprocessed the public reads and kept productive beta chains. Every entry covers one CDR3 protein and lists the most common genes and DNA from its rows. For this sample there are fewer than 250,000 distinct CDR3 sequences; 25% to 30% appear just once. The top ten clones comprise less than 8.5% of the sample. This sample's time point label indicates: pre-pandemic baseline sample and day 111 after first positive SARS-CoV-2 test. The sample here was a blood sample, taken at baseline and on approximately day 120 from a kidney transplant recipient. All receptors come from a young adult male patient who had COVID-19 and was a kidney transplant recipient. Where a transplant has occurred, the graft donor may have supplied some of the T cells.

The chain is built from TRBV21-1 and TRBJ2-3; the table's D call, TRBD2, has no DNA check behind it. TRBV21-1 is tagged as a pseudogene. This CDR3 has 18 amino acids. CDR3 amino acids: CASSSGTVTPTSTDTQYF. The CDR3 DNA follows: TGTGCCAGCAGCTCCGGGACTGTCACTCCTACAAGCACAGATACGCAGTATTTT.

Concerning this clonotype itself: A much larger clone sits a single nucleotide away, making a read error possible. The chain recombines TRBV6-1 with TRBJ1-5, with 7 bases aligning to TRBD1. Germline values: CDR1 MNHNS, CDR2 SASEGT. This CDR3 is built from 20 residues. The trim removed 5 bases at V and 0 bases at J, leaving 19 bases unmatched. CDR3 residues: CASSPRADRVGVYSNQPQHF. CDR3 sequence (DNA): TGTGCCAGCAGTCCTCGAGCAGACAGGGTTGGGGTATATAGCAATCAGCCCCAGCATTTT.

This clonotype was detected only a few times. This chain connects TRBV7-6 to TRBJ1-2, with D unclear. CDR1 is SGHVS and CDR2 is FNYEAQ in the germline V gene. Deletions cut 5 bases from V and 4 bases from J, with 23 bases between. This CDR3 is 17 amino acids long. CDR3 sequence: CASSHKIESRKTYGYTF. The CDR3 coding sequence is TGTGCCAGCAGCCATAAAATTGAATCTCGAAAGACCTATGGCTACACCTTC.

The chain links TRBV5-1 to TRBJ2-5; maybe TRBD2 (5 bases). The ends were cut back, 3 bases at V and 1 base at J, with 10 bases in the middle. The CDR3 runs to 14 residues. Germline CDR1 is SGHRS and CDR2 is YFSETQ. CDR3 region: CASSWISGQETQYF. The CDR3, as DNA: TGCGCCAGCAGCTGGATCAGCGGCCAAGAGACCCAGTACTTC. The whole variable domain, remainder taken from reference TRBV5-1 and TRBJ2-5, is KAGVTQTPRYLIKTRGQQVTLSCSPISGHRSVSWYQQTPGQGLQFLFEYFSETQRNKGNFPGRFSGRQFSNSRSEMNVSTLELGDSALYLCASSWISGQETQYFGPGTRLLVL.

Concerning this clonotype: Just one base apart from a much larger clone, this may be a read error. The chain employs TRBV6-1 and TRBJ1-2; D is undetermined. Trimming left V 3 bases short and J 4 bases short, with 21 bases between. The CDR3 runs to 17 residues. Per germline, CDR1 MNHNS and CDR2 SASEGT. CDR3 coding DNA: TGTGCCAGCAGTGACGCGCACTGCATCGGAAAGACCTATGGCTACACCTTC. Translation gives CASSDAHCIGKTYGYTF.

Notes on this clonotype: The CDR3 ends on some other residue instead of the conserved phenylalanine or tryptophan, so this is likely a read error. This chain uses TRBV20-1 with TRBJ2-1; tentatively, D is TRBD2 (6 bases). This CDR3 region has 18 residues. Germline CDR1 is DFQATT and CDR2 is SNEGSKA (reference sequence). V dropped 3 bases and J dropped 0 bases, with 21 bases sitting between them. The CDR3 coding sequence is TGCAGTGCTAGTCGGGTCGGGAGCAACCCCCACTCCTACAATGAGCAGTTCCTC. It is translated as CSASRVGSNPHSYNEQFL.

The sample holds many counts of this clonotype. The chain recombines TRBV20-1 with TRBJ1-2; D not certain. CDR1 and CDR2 from the germline V gene are DFQATT and SNEGSKA (reference sequence). V was pared by 5 bases and J by 4 bases, with 23 bases between. The CDR3 spans 16 residues. The chain's CDR3 is CSAALSLFRKTYGYTF. The CDR3 DNA is TGCAGTGCTGCGCTTTCGCTGTTTCGAAAGACCTATGGCTACACCTTC.

About this clonotype itself: Just one base apart from a much larger clone, this may be a read error. Here the CDR3 omits its conserved ending phenylalanine or tryptophan, so a read error is the likely source. In DNA form, the CDR3 reads TGTGCCAGCAGCATCGCAGCTAAGTGCCGAAAGACCTATGGCTACACCCTC. This codes for CASSIAAKCRKTYGYTL. This chain connects TRBV7-7 to TRBJ1-2; D unclear. Trimming removed 5 bases at V and 4 bases at J, with 23 bases between. The CDR3 has 17 residues. The germline CDR1 and CDR2 sequences are SSHAT and FNYEAQ (reference sequence).